Sequencing of this TCR beta chain was carried out in a study of OX40 agonist ivuxolimab in advanced cancers. The assay was immunoSEQ multiplex PCR, and TCRdb's table has in-frame clones only and misses some. The data contain tens of thousands of clones, 80% to 90% of them seen just once; the ten biggest clones take up 0.65% to 0.9%. Comments on this clone: Its specificity is not known.

No patient had autoimmune disease or received systemic immunosuppression. From germline, CDR1 is SGHRS and CDR2 YFSETQ. The CDR3 spans 13 residues. Trimming pared 3 bases from V and 5 bases from J, leaving 11 bases between. Findings of the study overall: At 0.1 to 3.0 mg/kg and by week 6, CD4+ and CD8+ T cells in the blood had expanded clonally.

This sequence joins TRBV5-1 and TRBJ2-5; D is undetermined. The sequence was collected from an adult with an advanced solid tumor such as melanoma, head and neck, liver or kidney cancer. The sample consisted of CD4+ or CD8+ T cells sorted from blood, taken in a trial of the OX40 agonist ivuxolimab. CDR3 sequence (DNA): TGCGCCAGCAGCTCAGACGTAGGGGAGACCCAGTACTTC. As protein: CASSSDVGETQYF.